This TCR beta chain comes out of a study of cytomegalovirus exposure and HLA in healthy donors. Study-level background: Approximately 81% of around 400 genotyped donors fell in the Caucasian-associated ancestry cluster.

The PCR employed 60 Vbeta primers together with 13 Jbeta primers. TCRdb's table, derived via immunoSEQ multiplex PCR, lists solely in-frame clones and lacks some. The table lists 100,000 or so clones, about 70% of them singletons. The length of the CDR3 is 16 residues. CDR1 and CDR2 from the germline V gene are SGHTA and FQGNSA. V lost 3 bases to trimming and J lost 3 bases, with 18 bases between them. The material sequenced was PBMCs. This receptor was obtained from a man aged 25 to 45 in good health and CMV-seronegative. This chain connects TRBV7-2 to TRBJ2-7; TRBD1 might be the D (5 bases). CDR3 region: CASSFKGMVGDYEQYF. In DNA form, the CDR3 reads TGTGCCAGCAGCTTCAAGGGGATGGTAGGGGACTACGAGCAGTACTTC.